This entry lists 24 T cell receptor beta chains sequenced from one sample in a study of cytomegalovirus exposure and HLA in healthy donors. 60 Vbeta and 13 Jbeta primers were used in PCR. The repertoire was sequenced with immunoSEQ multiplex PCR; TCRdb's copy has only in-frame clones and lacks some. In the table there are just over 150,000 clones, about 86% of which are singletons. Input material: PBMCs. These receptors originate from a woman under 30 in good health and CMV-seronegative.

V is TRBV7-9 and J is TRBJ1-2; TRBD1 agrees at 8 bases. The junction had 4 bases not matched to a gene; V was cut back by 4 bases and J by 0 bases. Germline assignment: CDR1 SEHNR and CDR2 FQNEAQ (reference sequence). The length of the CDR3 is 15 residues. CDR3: CASSSWTGPNYGYTF. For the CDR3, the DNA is TGTGCCAGCAGCTCGTGGACAGGGCCTAACTATGGCTACACCTTC. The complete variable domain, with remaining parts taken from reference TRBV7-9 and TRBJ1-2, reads DTGVSQNPRHKITKRGQNVTFRCDPISEHNRLYWYRQTLGQGPEFLTYFQNEAQLEKSRLLSDRFSAERPKGSFSTLEIQRTEQGDSAMYLCASSSWTGPNYGYTFGSGTRLTVV.

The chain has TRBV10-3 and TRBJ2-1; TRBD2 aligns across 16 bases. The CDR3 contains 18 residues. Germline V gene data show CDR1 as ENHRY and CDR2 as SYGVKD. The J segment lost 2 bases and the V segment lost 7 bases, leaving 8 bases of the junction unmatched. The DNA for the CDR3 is TGTGCCATCAATTCCGGGACTAGCGGGAGGGCCACCTACAATGAGCAGTTCTTC. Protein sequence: CAINSGTSGRATYNEQFF.

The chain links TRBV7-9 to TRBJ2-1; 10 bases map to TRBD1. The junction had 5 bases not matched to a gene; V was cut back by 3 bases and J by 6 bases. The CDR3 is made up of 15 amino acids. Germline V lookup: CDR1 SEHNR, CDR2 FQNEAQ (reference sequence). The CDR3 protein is CASSFPGQGINEQFF. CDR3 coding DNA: TGTGCCAGCAGCTTCCCGGGACAGGGGATCAATGAGCAGTTCTTC. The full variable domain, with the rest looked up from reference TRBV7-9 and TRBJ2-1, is DTGVSQNPRHKITKRGQNVTFRCDPISEHNRLYWYRQTLGQGPEFLTYFQNEAQLEKSRLLSDRFSAERPKGSFSTLEIQRTEQGDSAMYLCASSFPGQGINEQFFGPGTRLTVL.

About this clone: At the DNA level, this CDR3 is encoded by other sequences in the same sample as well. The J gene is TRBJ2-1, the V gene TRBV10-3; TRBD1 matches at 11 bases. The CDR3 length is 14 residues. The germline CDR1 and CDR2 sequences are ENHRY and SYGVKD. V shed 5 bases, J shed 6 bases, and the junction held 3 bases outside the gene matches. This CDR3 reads CAISPGQGVNEQFF. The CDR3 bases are TGTGCCATCAGTCCGGGACAGGGGGTCAATGAGCAGTTCTTC.

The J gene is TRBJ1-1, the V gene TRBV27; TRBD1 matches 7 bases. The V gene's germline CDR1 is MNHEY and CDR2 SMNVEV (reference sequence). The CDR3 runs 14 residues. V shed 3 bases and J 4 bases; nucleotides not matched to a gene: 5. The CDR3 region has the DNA TGTGCCAGCAGTTTTGCGTCAGGGGGCACTGAAGCTTTCTTT. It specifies CASSFASGGTEAFF.

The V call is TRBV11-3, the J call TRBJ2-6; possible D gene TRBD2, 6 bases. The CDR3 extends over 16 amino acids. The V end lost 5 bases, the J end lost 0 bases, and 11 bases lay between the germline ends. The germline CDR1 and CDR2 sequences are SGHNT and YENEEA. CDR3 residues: CASSPGLNSGANVLTF. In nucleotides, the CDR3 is TGTGCCAGCAGCCCGGGACTTAACTCTGGGGCCAACGTCCTGACTTTC.

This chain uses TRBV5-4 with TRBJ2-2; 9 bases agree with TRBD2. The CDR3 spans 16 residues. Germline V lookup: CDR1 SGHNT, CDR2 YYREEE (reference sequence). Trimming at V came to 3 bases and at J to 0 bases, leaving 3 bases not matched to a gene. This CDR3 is CASSSKRGANTGELFF. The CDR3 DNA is TGTGCCAGCAGCTCCAAGCGGGGGGCGAACACCGGGGAGCTGTTTTTT.

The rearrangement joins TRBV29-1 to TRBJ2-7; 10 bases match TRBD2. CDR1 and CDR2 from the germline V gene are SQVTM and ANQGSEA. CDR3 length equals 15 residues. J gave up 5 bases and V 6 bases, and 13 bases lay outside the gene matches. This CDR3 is CSVSLAGEVYNEQYF. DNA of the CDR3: TGCAGCGTCAGTCTAGCGGGAGAGGTCTACAACGAGCAGTACTTC.

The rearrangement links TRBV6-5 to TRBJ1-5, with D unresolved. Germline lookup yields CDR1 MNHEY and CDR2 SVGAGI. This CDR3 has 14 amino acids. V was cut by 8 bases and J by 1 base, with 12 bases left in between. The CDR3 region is CASAEGLSNQPQHF. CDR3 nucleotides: TGTGCCAGCGCGGAGGGCTTGAGCAATCAGCCCCAGCATTTT.

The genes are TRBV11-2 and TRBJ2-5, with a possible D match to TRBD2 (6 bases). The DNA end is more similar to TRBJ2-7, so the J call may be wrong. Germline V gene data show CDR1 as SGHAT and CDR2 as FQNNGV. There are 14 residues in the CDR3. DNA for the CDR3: TGTGCCAGCAGCTTAGCTCCGACTAGCTACGAGCAGTACTTC. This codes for CASSLAPTSYEQYF.

The DNA for the CDR3 is TGTGCCAGCAGCTTAGCAGCGGGAGGGCGTTCCCCCCACGAGCAGTACTTC. Protein: CASSLAAGGRSPHEQYF. This chain links TRBV7-6 with TRBJ2-7; 10 bases are shared with TRBD2. J was trimmed by 5 bases and V by 0 bases; bases with no gene match: 10. CDR3 length: 17 residues. The V gene's germline CDR1 is SGHVS and CDR2 FNYEAQ.

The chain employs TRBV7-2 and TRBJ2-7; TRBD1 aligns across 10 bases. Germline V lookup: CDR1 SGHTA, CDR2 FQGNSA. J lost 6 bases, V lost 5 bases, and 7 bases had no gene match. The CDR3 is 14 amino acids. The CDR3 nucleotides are TGTGCCAGCAGCCCGGGACAGGGGCGGCTCGAGCAGTACTTC. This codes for CASSPGQGRLEQYF.

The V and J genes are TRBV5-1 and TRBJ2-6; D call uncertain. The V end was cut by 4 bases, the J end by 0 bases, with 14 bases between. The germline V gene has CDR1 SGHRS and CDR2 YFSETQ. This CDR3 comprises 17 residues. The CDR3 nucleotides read TGCGCCAGCAGCATCGGGTCCCCCCGCTCTGGGGCCAACGTCCTGACTTTC. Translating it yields CASSIGSPRSGANVLTF.

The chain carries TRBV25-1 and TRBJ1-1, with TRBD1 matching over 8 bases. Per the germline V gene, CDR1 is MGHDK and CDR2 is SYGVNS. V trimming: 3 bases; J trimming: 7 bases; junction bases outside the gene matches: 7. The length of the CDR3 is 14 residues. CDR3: CASSETGAGGEAFF. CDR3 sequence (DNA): TGTGCCAGCAGTGAGACAGGGGCCGGGGGTGAAGCTTTCTTT.

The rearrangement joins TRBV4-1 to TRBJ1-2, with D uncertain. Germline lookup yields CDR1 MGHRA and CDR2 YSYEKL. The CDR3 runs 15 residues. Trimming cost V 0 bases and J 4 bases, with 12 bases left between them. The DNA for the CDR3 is TGCGCCAGCAGCCAAGAACGGGGTTCGAGCTATGGCTACACCTTC. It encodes CASSQERGSSYGYTF.

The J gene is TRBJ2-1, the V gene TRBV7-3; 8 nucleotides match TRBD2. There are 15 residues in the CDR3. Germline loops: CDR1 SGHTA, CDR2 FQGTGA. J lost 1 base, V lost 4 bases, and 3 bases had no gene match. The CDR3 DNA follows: TGTGCCAGCAGCTCGGGGGGGGGTTCCTACAATGAGCAGTTCTTC. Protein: CASSSGGGSYNEQFF.

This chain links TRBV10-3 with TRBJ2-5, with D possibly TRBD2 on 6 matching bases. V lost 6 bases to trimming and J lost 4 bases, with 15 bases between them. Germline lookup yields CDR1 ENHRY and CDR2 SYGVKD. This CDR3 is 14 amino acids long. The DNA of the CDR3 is TGTGCCATCAGAGCGGGCCTGGCTGGAGAGACCCAGTACTTC. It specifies CAIRAGLAGETQYF.

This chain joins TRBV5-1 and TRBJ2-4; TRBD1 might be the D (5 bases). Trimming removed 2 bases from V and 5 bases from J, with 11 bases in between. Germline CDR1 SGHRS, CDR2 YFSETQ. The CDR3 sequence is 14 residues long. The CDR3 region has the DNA TGCGCCAGCAGCTTAGGACAAGGCCAAAACATTCAGTACTTC. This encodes CASSLGQGQNIQYF.

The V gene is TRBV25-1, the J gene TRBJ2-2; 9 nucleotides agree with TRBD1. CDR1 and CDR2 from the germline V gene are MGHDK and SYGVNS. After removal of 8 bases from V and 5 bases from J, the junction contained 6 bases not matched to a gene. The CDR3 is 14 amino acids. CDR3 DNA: TGTGCCAGCGCCGGGACAGGGCGGACCGGGGAGCTGTTTTTT. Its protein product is CASAGTGRTGELFF. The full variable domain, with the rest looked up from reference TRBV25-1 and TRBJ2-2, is EADIYQTPRYLVIGTGKKITLECSQTMGHDKMYWYQQDPGMELHLIHYSYGVNSTEKGDLSSESTVSRIRTEHFPLTLESARPSHTSQYLCASAGTGRTGELFFGEGSRLTVL.

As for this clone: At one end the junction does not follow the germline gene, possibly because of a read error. CDR3 nucleotide sequence: TGTGCCATCAGTGGCTTCTCGGACCGAGGGTCGGACGAGCAGTACTTC. It yields the protein CAISGFSDRGSDEQYF. J is TRBJ2-7 and V is TRBV6-1; a weak D match, TRBD2 (5 bases). This CDR3 is built from 16 residues. Germline V lookup: CDR1 MNHNS, CDR2 SASEGT.

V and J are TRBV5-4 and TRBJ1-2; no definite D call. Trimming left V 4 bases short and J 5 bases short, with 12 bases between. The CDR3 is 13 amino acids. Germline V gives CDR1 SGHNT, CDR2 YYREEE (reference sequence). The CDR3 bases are TGTGCCAGCAGCCCGCGAGGCTATTATGGCTACACCTTC. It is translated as CASSPRGYYGYTF.

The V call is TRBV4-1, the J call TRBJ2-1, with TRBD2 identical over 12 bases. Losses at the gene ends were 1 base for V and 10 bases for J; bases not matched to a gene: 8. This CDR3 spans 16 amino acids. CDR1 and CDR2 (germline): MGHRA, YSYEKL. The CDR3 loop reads CASSQGVTLAGGEQFF. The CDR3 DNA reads TGCGCCAGCAGCCAAGGCGTTACACTAGCGGGAGGAGAGCAGTTCTTC.

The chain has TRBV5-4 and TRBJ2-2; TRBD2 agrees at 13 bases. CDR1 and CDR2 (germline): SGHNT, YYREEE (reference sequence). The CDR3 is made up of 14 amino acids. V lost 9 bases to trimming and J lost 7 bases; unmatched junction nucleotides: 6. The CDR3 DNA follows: TGTGCCACAACTAGCGGGGGGGCCTTCGGGGAGCTGTTTTTT. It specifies CATTSGGAFGELFF.

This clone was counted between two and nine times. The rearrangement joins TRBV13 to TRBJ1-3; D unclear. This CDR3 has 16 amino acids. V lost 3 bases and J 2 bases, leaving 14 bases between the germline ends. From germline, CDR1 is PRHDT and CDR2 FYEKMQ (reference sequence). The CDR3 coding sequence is TGTGCCAGCAGCTTTTGGGAGACGGGGACTGGAAACACCATATATTTT. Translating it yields CASSFWETGTGNTIYF.